This T cell receptor (beta chain) was profiled in a study of Tregs in tolerant kidney transplant recipients. Germline loops: CDR1 SGHTA, CDR2 FQGTGA. The CDR3 has 15 residues. The ends lost 6 bases at V and 9 bases at J; junction bases unmatched: 8. Sequencing used immunoSEQ multiplex PCR; TCRdb keeps in-frame clones, though not all of them. The table lists around 48,000 clones. Unstimulated Tregs (CD4+CD25+CD127-) and CD4+CD25- non-Tregs were sorted from PBMCs. A note on this clone: The read ends 3 residues shy of where the CDR3 ends; the end is completed using the germline J gene.

The TCR originated in a human donor who received a combined kidney and bone marrow transplant. The V gene is TRBV7-3, the J gene TRBJ2-1, with 13 bases aligning to TRBD2. Source: CD4+ T cells from blood, taken before the transplant. The CDR3 region is CASSLTSGRAGEQFF. CDR3 DNA (partial): TGTGCCAGCAGTCTTACTAGCGGGAGGGCCGGTGAG.